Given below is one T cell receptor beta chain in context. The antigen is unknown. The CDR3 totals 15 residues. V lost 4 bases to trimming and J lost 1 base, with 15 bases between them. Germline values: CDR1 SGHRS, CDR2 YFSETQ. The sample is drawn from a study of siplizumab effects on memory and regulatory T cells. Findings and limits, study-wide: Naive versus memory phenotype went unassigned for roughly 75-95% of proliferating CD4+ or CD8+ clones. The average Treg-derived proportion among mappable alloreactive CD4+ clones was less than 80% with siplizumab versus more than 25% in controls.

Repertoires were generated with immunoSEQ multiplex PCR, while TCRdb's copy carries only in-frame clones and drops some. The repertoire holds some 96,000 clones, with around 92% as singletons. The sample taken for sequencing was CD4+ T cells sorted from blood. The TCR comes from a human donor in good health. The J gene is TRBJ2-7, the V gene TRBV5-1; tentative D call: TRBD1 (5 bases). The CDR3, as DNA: TGCGCCAGCAGCGTGGTGCCGACAGCTTCCTACGAGCAGTACTTC. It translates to CASSVVPTASYEQYF. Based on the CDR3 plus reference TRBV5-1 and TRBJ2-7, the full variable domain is KAGVTQTPRYLIKTRGQQVTLSCSPISGHRSVSWYQQTPGQGLQFLFEYFSETQRNKGNFPGRFSGRQFSNSRSEMNVSTLELGDSALYLCASSVVPTASYEQYFGPGTRLTVT.